These 29 T cell receptor beta chains were all obtained from the same sample, sequenced in a study of human T cells and chemical hapten exposure. Documented time point: patch test 3, about 24 weeks after DPC sensitization. Treatment meaning: therapeutic diphenylcyclopropenone sensitization with weekly scalp DPC. TCRdb reanalysed the RACE reads using MiXCR and keeps one entry per CDR3 protein. The table records fewer than 100,000 distinct CDR3 sequences, approximately 10% of them present only once. The sequenced sample was whole blood, obtained in connection with sensitization to the hapten diphenylcyclopropenone (DPC). These receptors originate from a woman younger than 45 with alopecia areata. Some clones in this sample may be carry-over from other donors' samples.

This clonotype was seen ten or more times. This rearrangement joins TRBV30 to TRBJ1-5; 7 bases map to TRBD1. V lost 0 bases, J lost 4 bases, and 3 bases stayed unmatched. CDR1 is GTSNPN, CDR2 SVGIG, per germline (reference sequence). The CDR3 has 14 residues. CDR3 protein: CAWSVPGGNQPQHF. DNA of the CDR3: TGTGCCTGGAGTGTACCAGGGGGAAATCAGCCCCAGCATTTT.

This clonotype was detected many times. The chain recombines TRBV10-2 with TRBJ1-5, with D maybe TRBD1 (6 bases). Looked up from germline, CDR1 is WSHSY and CDR2 is SAAADI. Trimming left V 4 bases short and J 3 bases short, with 13 bases between. This CDR3 is 15 amino acids long. The CDR3 DNA reads as TGCGCCAGCAGTGCCCTGACAGGCCCCAATCAGCCCCAGCATTTT. Translation: CASSALTGPNQPQHF.

This clonotype appeared a few times. This chain connects TRBV2 to TRBJ2-1, with 7 bases lining up with TRBD2. The germline V gene encodes CDR1 SNHLY and CDR2 FYNNEI. There are 14 residues in the CDR3. Trimming cost V 4 bases and J 8 bases; bases outside gene matches: 8. Here the CDR3 DNA reads TGTGCCAGCAGTGTAACGGGAGGTCGGGATGAGCAGTTCTTC. Protein sequence: CASSVTGGRDEQFF.

This clonotype was observed a handful of times. This sequence joins TRBV5-1 and TRBJ2-4, with D perhaps TRBD2 (5 bases). Germline CDR1 and CDR2: SGHRS and YFSETQ. This CDR3 spans 12 amino acids. V shed 4 bases and J shed 7 bases, with 9 bases lying between them. As DNA, the CDR3 is TGCGCCAGCAGCCCAGAGGGCAACATTCAGTACTTC. Protein: CASSPEGNIQYF.

The V call is TRBV19, the J call TRBJ2-5; maybe TRBD2 (5 bases). V was clipped by 5 bases and J by 7 bases, with 11 bases between them. This CDR3 is built from 12 residues. Germline CDR1 LNHDA, CDR2 SQIVND (reference sequence). The CDR3 reads CASSPRAGTQYF. CDR3 nucleotide sequence: TGTGCCAGTAGTCCCCGGGCGGGGACCCAGTACTTC.

This chain links TRBV6-1 with TRBJ2-5, with D uncertain. The CDR3 is 13 amino acids. Germline V lookup: CDR1 MNHNS, CDR2 SASEGT. V was shortened by 7 bases and J by 1 base, with 10 bases between the two germline ends. In DNA form, the CDR3 reads TGTGCCAGCAAACGGTCGCCCCAAGAGACCCAGTACTTC. It is translated as CASKRSPQETQYF.

This clonotype appeared many times. The rearrangement uses TRBV6-2 or TRBV6-3 and TRBJ2-7; a weak D match, TRBD2 (5 bases). This CDR3 contains 13 residues. Germline V CDR1 and CDR2: MNHEY, SVGEGT. V was clipped by 4 bases and J by 3 bases, with 10 bases between them. The CDR3 bases are TGTGCCAGCAGTTGGGCCGGGAACTACGAGCAGTACTTC. Residues: CASSWAGNYEQYF.

This clonotype was observed many times. The V call is TRBV6-1, the J call TRBJ2-3, with D perhaps TRBD1 (5 bases). The germline gives CDR1 MNHNS, CDR2 SASEGT. CDR3 length equals 16 residues. Trimming stripped 1 base from V and 4 bases from J, with 15 bases between. The CDR3 DNA reads TGTGCCAGCAGTGAAGAAATAGGACAAGGCGCAGATACGCAGTATTTT. It codes for CASSEEIGQGADTQYF.

This clonotype was detected ten times or more. This sequence joins TRBV10-3 and TRBJ2-2; 9 nucleotides align to TRBD1. CDR1 and CDR2 (germline): ENHRY, SYGVKD. J lost 6 bases, V lost 10 bases, and 9 bases had no gene match. The CDR3 consists of 14 residues. The CDR3 nucleotides are TGTGCCACAGTGTGGGACAGGGAAGCCGGGGAGCTGTTTTTT. Translating gives CATVWDREAGELFF.

This clonotype has at least ten counts. The junction differs from germline at one of its ends, possibly a read error. The chain joins TRBV12-3 or TRBV12-4 to TRBJ2-1, with 8 bases identical to TRBD2. This CDR3 is built from 14 residues. The CDR3 nucleotides are TGTGCCAGCAGATTAGCGGGGAAGAACAATGAGCAGTTCTTC. Its protein product is CASRLAGKNNEQFF.

The V gene is TRBV10-3, the J gene TRBJ2-1; 8 positions match TRBD1. CDR3 length: 13 amino acids. V was clipped by 8 bases and J by 7 bases; unmatched bases: 7. The germline gives CDR1 ENHRY, CDR2 SYGVKD. The CDR3 DNA follows: TGTGCCATCGCTCCGGGACAGGATAATGAGCAGTTCTTC. This gives the protein CAIAPGQDNEQFF.

In its sample, this clonotype was seen a few times. This chain connects TRBV27 to TRBJ2-3; D tentatively fits TRBD1 or TRBD2 (6 bases each). The V gene's germline CDR1 is MNHEY and CDR2 SMNVEV (reference sequence). This CDR3 spans 15 amino acids. Trimming cost V 1 base and J 3 bases, with 11 bases left between them. This chain's CDR3 is CASSLWGALTDTQYF. The CDR3, as DNA: TGTGCCAGCAGTTTATGGGGGGCATTAACAGATACGCAGTATTTT.

This clonotype was counted at least ten times. The chain uses TRBV6-5 and TRBJ2-1; the D is unclear. Germline CDR1 reads MNHEY; CDR2 reads SVGAGI. The CDR3 is made up of 13 amino acids. The ends were cut back, 4 bases at V and 6 bases at J, with 10 bases in the middle. The CDR3 reads CASSLFASNEQFF. The DNA for the CDR3 is TGTGCCAGCAGTTTGTTCGCTAGCAATGAGCAGTTCTTC.

To note about this clonotype: A much larger clone differs from this one at a single base, so this may be a read error. The chain is built from TRBV7-2 and TRBJ2-1; 8 bases align to TRBD1. Per germline, CDR1 SGHTA and CDR2 FQGNSA. The CDR3 has 16 residues. This CDR3 reads CVSSSRRQGSYNEQFF. CDR3 nucleotides: TGTGTCAGCAGCTCACGAAGACAGGGGTCCTACAATGAGCAGTTCTTC.

This clonotype has at least ten counts. The chain joins TRBV20-1 to TRBJ1-1, with D possibly being TRBD1 (5 bases). Germline V gene sequence: CDR1 DFQATT, CDR2 SNEGSKA (reference sequence). The ends were cut back, 7 bases at V and 8 bases at J, with 17 bases in the middle. The CDR3 has 12 residues. The CDR3 spells CSVVGALEEAFF. CDR3 coding DNA: TGCAGTGTTGTCGGGGCACTCGAAGAAGCTTTCTTT.

This clonotype was counted ten times or more. The chain joins TRBV7-9 to TRBJ2-1, with D unclear. Germline V CDR1 and CDR2: SEHNR, FQNEAQ (reference sequence). V lost 4 bases to trimming and J lost 9 bases, with 13 bases between them. The CDR3 extends over 13 amino acids. The CDR3 region has the DNA TGTGCCAGCAGCTCCGAAGTCGGGCCTGAGCAGTTCTTC. Protein product: CASSSEVGPEQFF.

This clonotype was detected a few times. The rearrangement uses TRBV6-6 and TRBJ2-3; TRBD2 agrees at 11 bases. Per the germline V gene, CDR1 is MNHNY and CDR2 is SVGAGI (reference sequence). V shed 0 bases, J shed 2 bases, and the junction held 4 bases outside the gene matches. This CDR3 spans 17 amino acids. The chain's CDR3 is CASSYSSLAGATDTQYF. Here the CDR3 DNA reads TGTGCCAGCAGTTACTCGTCACTAGCGGGGGCCACAGATACGCAGTATTTT.

The rearrangement uses TRBV3-1 and TRBJ1-1, with D hard to call. The CDR3 length is 12 residues. Germline CDR1 LGHDT, CDR2 YNNKEL (reference sequence). Trimming stripped 3 bases from V and 10 bases from J, with 12 bases between. CDR3 sequence (DNA): TGTGCCAGCAGCCACCAGGAACGGGGAGCTTTCTTT. It codes for CASSHQERGAFF.

This clonotype showed up many times. The rearrangement uses TRBV30 and TRBJ1-2; D uncertain. Trimming removed 7 bases from V and 2 bases from J, with 11 bases in between. This CDR3 contains 12 residues. Germline V gene data show CDR1 as GTSNPN and CDR2 as SVGIG (reference sequence). CDR3: CASKTENYGYTF. CDR3 sequence (DNA): TGTGCCTCTAAAACCGAAAACTATGGCTACACCTTC.

This clonotype came up many times. The chain combines TRBV28 with TRBJ1-2; 8 positions agree with TRBD1. The CDR3 sequence is 14 residues long. Per the germline V gene, CDR1 is MDHEN and CDR2 is SYDVKM. The V segment lost 5 bases and the J segment 5 bases; nucleotides outside the gene matches: 7. CDR3 residues: CASSPGQGRYGYTF. The CDR3 DNA follows: TGTGCCAGCAGTCCCGGACAGGGACGTTATGGCTACACCTTC.

Ten or more counts support this clonotype. CDR3 region: CSASDGSGYGYTF. DNA of the CDR3: TGCAGTGCTTCGGACGGATCAGGCTATGGCTACACCTTC. The J gene is TRBJ1-2, the V gene TRBV20-1; no firm D call. Germline V gene data show CDR1 as DFQATT and CDR2 as SNEGSKA (reference sequence). Trimming took off 5 bases at V and 4 bases at J, with 14 bases between the two ends. The CDR3 loop spans 13 amino acids.

The chain carries TRBV28 and TRBJ2-1; tentative D call: TRBD1 (6 bases). The CDR3 is made up of 11 amino acids. The V end was cut by 6 bases, the J end by 10 bases, with 10 bases between. Germline V CDR1 and CDR2: MDHEN, SYDVKM. The CDR3 region has the DNA TGTGCCAGCAGCTCAGGGGCCGAGCAGTTCTTC. It encodes CASSSGAEQFF.

Only a few counts were recorded for this clonotype. The chain combines TRBV28 with TRBJ2-7; 9 bases agree with TRBD1. J lost 5 bases, V lost 4 bases, and 6 bases had no gene match. Per the germline V gene, CDR1 is MDHEN and CDR2 is SYDVKM. The CDR3 loop spans 14 amino acids. The CDR3 sequence is CASSSPGQGHEQYV. The CDR3 DNA reads as TGTGCCAGCAGTTCTCCGGGACAGGGTCACGAGCAGTACGTC.

This clonotype was seen repeatedly, ten times or more. The CDR3: CASSSGAAADTEAFF. Here the CDR3 DNA reads TGTGCCAGCAGTTCTGGGGCCGCGGCGGACACTGAAGCTTTCTTT. The V gene is TRBV28, the J gene TRBJ1-1, with a tentative D call TRBD1 (5 bases). The CDR3 has 15 residues. Germline-derived CDR1 and CDR2 are MDHEN and SYDVKM. Trimming left V 4 bases short and J 3 bases short, with 15 bases between.

This clonotype was counted ten times or more. The chain has TRBV7-3 and TRBJ2-1; 9 positions match TRBD1. V was clipped by 4 bases and J by 8 bases; unmatched bases: 9. Germline V gives CDR1 SGHTA, CDR2 FQGTGA. The CDR3 contains 15 residues. The CDR3 protein is CASSSRQGDLDEQFF. CDR3 sequence (DNA): TGTGCCAGCAGCTCCAGACAGGGGGACCTCGATGAGCAGTTCTTC.

This clonotype was observed at least ten times. The V call is TRBV14, the J call TRBJ2-1, with a tentative D call TRBD2 (6 bases). This CDR3 contains 14 residues. Trimming removed 1 base at V and 8 bases at J, with 12 bases between. CDR1 SGHDN and CDR2 FVKESK come from the germline V gene. The CDR3 loop is CASSQVTRGDEQFF. The CDR3 DNA reads as TGTGCCAGCAGCCAAGTAACCCGCGGGGATGAGCAGTTCTTC.

This clonotype occurred a few times. The V gene is TRBV28, the J gene TRBJ2-1; D may be TRBD2 (6 bases). Germline V gene lookup returns CDR1 MDHEN and CDR2 SYDVKM. Between the trimmed V and J ends, which lost 5 bases and 13 bases, there was a span of 15 bases. The CDR3 covers 12 residues. CDR3 coding DNA: TGTGCCAGCAGTCCCGGGAGAGCACGTCAGTTCTTC. It yields the protein CASSPGRARQFF.

This clonotype was seen a handful of times. V gene TRBV6-5 combines with J gene TRBJ2-1; D uncertain. Germline lookup yields CDR1 MNHEY and CDR2 SVGAGI. CDR3 size: 13 residues. Trimming removed 7 bases at V and 6 bases at J, with 13 bases between. CDR3 nucleotides: TGTGCCAGCAAGGAAGCACCCAGCAATGAGCAGTTCTTC. Protein product: CASKEAPSNEQFF.

This clonotype was found a few times. This chain connects TRBV7-8 to TRBJ2-1; 15 bases fit TRBD2. V lost 2 bases, J lost 5 bases, and 10 bases stayed unmatched. The germline V gene encodes CDR1 SGHVS and CDR2 FQNEAQ. The CDR3 runs to 19 residues. CDR3 in amino acids: CASSLSGGLAGGHHNEQFF. The CDR3 nucleotides read TGTGCCAGCAGCTTATCCGGCGGACTAGCGGGAGGGCACCACAATGAGCAGTTCTTC.